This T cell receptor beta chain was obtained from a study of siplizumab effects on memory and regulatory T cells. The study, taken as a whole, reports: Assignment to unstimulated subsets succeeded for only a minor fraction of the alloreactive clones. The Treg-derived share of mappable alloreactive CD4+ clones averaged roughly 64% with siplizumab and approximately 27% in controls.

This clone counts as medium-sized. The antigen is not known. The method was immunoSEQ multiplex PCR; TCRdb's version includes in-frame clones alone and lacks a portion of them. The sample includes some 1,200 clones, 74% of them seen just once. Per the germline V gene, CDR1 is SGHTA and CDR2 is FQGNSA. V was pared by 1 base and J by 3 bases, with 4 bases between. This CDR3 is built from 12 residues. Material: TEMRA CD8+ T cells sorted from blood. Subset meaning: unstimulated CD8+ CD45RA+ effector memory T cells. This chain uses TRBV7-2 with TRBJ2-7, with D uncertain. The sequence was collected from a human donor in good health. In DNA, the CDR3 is TGTGCCAGCAGCTTAGTGTTCTACGAGCAGTACTTC. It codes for CASSLVFYEQYF.